This T cell receptor beta chain was identified in a study of blood T cell repertoires in COVID-19 (dated by TCRdb to the early 2020s). Notes on the research overall: Samples covering the acute and convalescent phases of COVID-19 were provided by collaborators in the United States, Italy and Spain. A de-identified subject ID, COVID-19 status, age in years and sex were almost always included in the sample metadata. Subjects who had been exposed to COVID-19, were actively infected with it, or had recovered from it provided the deeply sampled blood TCRbeta repertoires that made up the dataset. The repertoires were released in a freely available public database meant as a resource for research on the immune response to SARS-CoV-2. The samples were drawn from the first 160 participants of the ongoing ImmuneRACE study and from over a thousand subjects provided by 6 global collaborators. The material from the prospective study consisted of cDNA or gDNA derived from T cells, B-cell-depleted T cells, or PBMCs. Where available, HLA class I and class II types were obtained from metadata supplied by the sample provider rather than from assay-based typing. Study-wide conclusions, independent of this receptor: The amount of clinical and demographic metadata varied by source and participant and was provided uncurated.

On this clone: Which antigen it targets is not known. The sample holds no much larger clone one base away, and base qualities are not on file.

In Seattle, one collaborating source enrolled patients while the infection was active and tracked those patients longitudinally over the course of disease. The collaborating institutions used their own protocols to collect whole blood in K2EDTA tubes. For TCRbeta analysis, collaborator samples were shipped as frozen whole blood, as isolated PBMCs, or as DNA extracted from either sample type. TCRbeta CDR3 regions were amplified from genomic DNA using the immunoSEQ Assay, a bias-controlled multiplex PCR. Concerning the study's data processing: The number of nucleated cells in each sample was estimated from the amplification of reference gene primers within the assay. To quantify the absolute abundance of each unique TCRbeta CDR3 rearrangement, sequence reads were collapsed and filtered. For each sample, productive Simpson clonality was calculated as the square root of Simpson's diversity index over productive rearrangements. TCRdb re-hosts the immuneACCESS table, in-frame sequences only. Its copies lack some clones; in the studies checked, an unresolved V gene accounts for under half of them, and the cause for the rest is not known. D and trimming were read from the DNA, whereas the V and J calls and clone size are those reported in that table. The table for this sample lists over 150,000 clones; around 83% of them were counted only once. 12% of the sample belongs to the ten largest clones.

Sequencing was done on a sample of peripheral blood. The sequence was obtained from a woman in her sixties with COVID-19, enrolled during active disease.

The CDR3 in this case is CASSLEGGPEAFF. The nucleotide sequence is TGTGCCAGCAGCTTAGAGGGGGGGCCTGAAGCTTTCTTT. The sequence joins TRBV7-9 to TRBJ1-1; TRBD1 might be the D gene, on 6 matching bases. The CDR3 runs 13 amino acids, cysteine and phenylalanine included. Only CDR3 DNA is held: 39 bases, read in frame from base 1. V gives up 1 base and J gives up 6 bases, and the segment between their germline ends measures 9 bases. CDR1 and CDR2 are read off the germline V gene (reference sequence) as SEHNR and FQNEAQ. Here the CDR3 is joined to the reference TRBV7-9 and TRBJ1-1 genes, and the full variable domain is: DTGVSQNPRHKITKRGQNVTFRCDPISEHNRLYWYRQTLGQGPEFLTYFQNEAQLEKSRLLSDRFSAERPKGSFSTLEIQRTEQGDSAMYLCASSLEGGPEAFFGQGTRLTVV.